A selection of T cell receptor beta chains follows, all from one sample in a study of blood T cell repertoires in COVID-19. Using immunoSEQ multiplex PCR, the repertoire was profiled, and TCRdb retains in-frame clones only, with some absent. Among some 180,000 clones, 85% to 90% were seen once, and the ten largest hold about 6.3%. Material: PBMCs or T cells enriched from blood (not recorded which). The receptors stem from a man aged 40-50 years who had recovered from COVID-19. The conserved cysteine and the conserved F or W are not part of the CDR3 here.

v_call cdr3_aa
TRBV6-2/TRBV6-3 ASSYEGYNQPQH
TRBV2 ASSEWGSVSGNTIY
TRBV7-8 ASSPIHEQF
TRBV19 ASGLAGVWDEQF
TRBV4-1 ASSQDRVRMNTEAF
TRBV5-8 ASSFRGEIGNTIY
TRBV20-1 SASPGLYGYT
TRBV28 ASSPLLTVNTEAF
TRBV5-1 ASSPVVLTVNEKLF
TRBV11-2 ASAQMNTEAF
TRBV30 AWSPWGRVDTGELF
TRBV12-3/TRBV12-4 ASRKGRQTAF
TRBV28 ASSRGRLTEAF
TRBV19 ASDRGGNNEQF
TRBV5-1 ASSLWGQGLVETQY
TRBV15 ATSSGQGGNYGYT
TRBV19 ASSPDRNNSPLH
TRBV2 ASSVDSGSYEQY
TRBV28 ASIQGQGYSNQPQH
TRBV27 ASTSGLAGKQF
TRBV24-1 ATSDTGTGWSEKLF
TRBV28 ASSLRGQGRSPLH
TRBV11-2 ASSLGQGLGAF
TRBV25-1 ASRGDISTDTQY
TRBV2 ASSEARGAYGYT
TRBV6-1 ASSEATGDEQY
TRBV9 ASGRVDGELF
TRBV7-9 ASVPLQGANYGYT
TRBV14 ASSPSRTGELF
TRBV11-2 ASSLVTGGPTGELF
TRBV6-1 ASSGTVSSYNSPLH
TRBV7-8 ASSSGQGRGAF
TRBV6-4 ASSQTSGGADTQY
TRBV11-2 ASSPPGELYNEQF
TRBV28 ASTPGRRGEQF
TRBV28 ASIPPGTGPVAF
TRBV30 AWSFGTAEKLF
TRBV5-5 ASSQLASGGLNTGELF
TRBV9 ASSVDAQGSQPQH
TRBV7-3 ASSPGQGRGNTGELF
TRBV3-1/TRBV3-2 ASSPLGVPDTQY
TRBV5-1 ASSPGLFTDTQY
TRBV3-1/TRBV3-2 ASTPTPLRTAGTEAF
TRBV3-1/TRBV3-2 ASSQDALGSLAKNIQY
TRBV11-3 ASSLRRDSGLTYEQY
TRBV30 AWIPGEGNYGYT
TRBV7-2 ASSLGAGRGAYNEQF
TRBV10-3 AISPAGAQGDTQY